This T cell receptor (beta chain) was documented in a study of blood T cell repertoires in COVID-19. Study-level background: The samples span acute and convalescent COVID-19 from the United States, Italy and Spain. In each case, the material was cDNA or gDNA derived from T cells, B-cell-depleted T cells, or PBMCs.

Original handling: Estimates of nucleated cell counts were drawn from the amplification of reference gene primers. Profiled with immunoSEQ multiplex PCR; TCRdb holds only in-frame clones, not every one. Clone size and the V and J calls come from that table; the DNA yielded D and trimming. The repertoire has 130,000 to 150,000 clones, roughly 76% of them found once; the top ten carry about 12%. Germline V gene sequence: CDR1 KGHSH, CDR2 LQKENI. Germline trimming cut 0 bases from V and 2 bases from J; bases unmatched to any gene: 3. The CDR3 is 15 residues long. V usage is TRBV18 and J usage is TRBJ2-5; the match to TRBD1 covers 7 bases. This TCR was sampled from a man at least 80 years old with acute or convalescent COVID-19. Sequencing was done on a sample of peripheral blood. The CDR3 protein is CASSPPRTGQETQYF. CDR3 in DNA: TGTGCCAGCTCACCACCGAGGACAGGACAAGAGACCCAGTACTTC.